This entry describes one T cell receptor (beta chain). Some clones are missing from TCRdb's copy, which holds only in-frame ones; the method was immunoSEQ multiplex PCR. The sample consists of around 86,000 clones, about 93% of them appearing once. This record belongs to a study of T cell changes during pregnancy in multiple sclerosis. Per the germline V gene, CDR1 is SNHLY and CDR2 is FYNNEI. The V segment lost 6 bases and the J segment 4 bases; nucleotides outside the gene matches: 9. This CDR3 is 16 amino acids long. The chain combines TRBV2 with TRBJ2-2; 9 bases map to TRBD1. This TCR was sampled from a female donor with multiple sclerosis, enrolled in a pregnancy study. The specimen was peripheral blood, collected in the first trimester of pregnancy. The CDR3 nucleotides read TGTGCCAGCAGCGATCCGGGACAGGGAGGCACCGGGGAGCTGTTTTTT. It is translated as CASSDPGQGGTGELFF.